This T cell receptor beta chain was captured in a study of technical replicates of blood from four donors. Germline V gives CDR1 MNHEY, CDR2 SMNVEV (reference sequence). With 9 bases clipped from V and 4 bases from J, the junction kept 8 bases outside the gene matches. The length of the CDR3 is 14 residues. Sequencing was performed with immunoSEQ multiplex PCR; in TCRdb, only in-frame clones are kept and a portion is missing. The sample lists approximately 73,000 clones, roughly 90% occurring once. V usage is TRBV27 and J usage is TRBJ1-5, with 8 nucleotides matching TRBD1. Sequencing input: T cells isolated from PBMCs. The clonotype comes from a human donor in good health. CDR3 sequence reads: CASSVGQGNQPQHF. CDR3 bases: TGTGCCAGTTCAGTCGGACAGGGAAATCAGCCCCAGCATTTT.